Listed below are T cell receptor beta chains from one sample, sequenced in a study of blood T cell repertoires in COVID-19. Sequencing used immunoSEQ multiplex PCR; TCRdb keeps in-frame clones, though not all of them. The data contain 40,000 or so clones, approximately 88% of them singletons. The sequencing input was peripheral blood. Receptor source: a human donor in a cohort sampled during active COVID-19. CDR3s include the opening cysteine and the closing phenylalanine or tryptophan. The order of the fields is CDR3 protein, CDR3 DNA, J gene, clone size, D gene, V gene. The D gene is left open where the match is weak. Only part of the rows carry a size: once, few, many, or a class if the clone is expanded.

CASSLTGFQETQYF | TGTGCCAGCAGTCTTACAGGGTTCCAAGAGACCCAGTACTTC | TRBJ2-5 | once | . | TRBV27
CASSESGTYTEAFF | TGTGCCAGCAGTGAGAGCGGGACGTACACTGAAGCTTTCTTT | TRBJ1-1 | . | . | TRBV6-1
CASSPPLAGAYEQYF | TGTGCCAGCTCACCCCCACTAGCGGGAGCCTACGAGCAGTACTTC | TRBJ2-7 | few | TRBD2 | TRBV18
CASRPRTGGINQPQHF | TGTGCCAGCAGACCCAGGACAGGGGGGATTAATCAGCCCCAGCATTTT | TRBJ1-5 | . | TRBD1 | TRBV2
CASSLIGGRGETQYF | TGTGCCAGCAGCTTAATCGGGGGGCGAGGGGAGACCCAGTACTTC | TRBJ2-5 | . | . | TRBV7-2
CASSAGTGGRGQPQHF | TGCGCCAGCAGCGCCGGGACAGGGGGCCGAGGACAGCCCCAGCATTTT | TRBJ1-5 | . | TRBD1 | TRBV5-1
CASSLLGQGNDGYTF | TGTGCCAGCAGCCTCCTGGGACAGGGGAACGATGGCTACACCTTC | TRBJ1-2 | . | TRBD1 | TRBV9
CASSPVSRDGYTF | TGTGCCAGCAGCCCCGTTAGCCGGGATGGCTACACCTTC | TRBJ1-2 | . | . | TRBV7-9
CASSHSPARQFTNEKLFF | TGTGCCAGCAGCCACTCCCCAGCCCGACAGTTTACTAATGAAAAACTGTTTTTT | TRBJ1-4 | . | . | TRBV5-4
CASSFDRGGGQPQHF | TGTGCCAGCAGTTTTGATAGGGGAGGTGGGCAGCCCCAGCATTTT | TRBJ1-5 | . | . | TRBV28
CASSLGSPEAFF | TGTGCCAGCAGCCTAGGGAGTCCTGAAGCTTTCTTT | TRBJ1-1 | . | . | TRBV2
CASSSSSQETQYF | TGTGCCAGCAGCTCCAGTTCCCAAGAGACCCAGTACTTC | TRBJ2-5 | . | . | TRBV11-2
CASSPEGRRRYGYTF | TGCGCCAGCAGCCCGGAAGGGAGAAGAAGGTATGGCTACACCTTC | TRBJ1-2 | once | . | TRBV5-1
CASSLELTEETQYF | TGTGCCAGCAGCTTAGAATTGACAGAAGAGACCCAGTACTTC | TRBJ2-5 | . | . | TRBV11-3
CASSPPGADQYF | TGTGCCAGCAGCCCCCCTGGGGCAGACCAGTACTTC | TRBJ2-5 | . | . | TRBV11-1
CASSQDERGSYNEQFF | TGTGCCAGCAGCCAAGATGAGCGGGGCTCCTACAATGAGCAGTTCTTC | TRBJ2-1 | . | TRBD2 | TRBV4-2
CASSPRPVDRVEGDEQFF | TGCGCCAGCAGCCCCCGACCGGTGGACAGGGTTGAAGGGGATGAGCAGTTCTTC | TRBJ2-1 | . | TRBD1 | TRBV4-1
CASSLPAGGPGDTQYF | TGTGCCAGCAGCTTACCAGCGGGGGGGCCTGGAGATACGCAGTATTTT | TRBJ2-3 | . | TRBD2 | TRBV7-2
CATSRARDYEQYF | TGTGCCACCAGCAGAGCCCGGGACTACGAGCAGTACTTC | TRBJ2-7 | . | . | TRBV15
CASRGEGGGTEAFF | TGTGCCAGCAGGGGTGAGGGCGGGGGCACTGAAGCTTTCTTT | TRBJ1-1 | . | . | TRBV2
CASSEWGGPGEQYF | TGTGCCAGCAGCGAATGGGGAGGGCCGGGCGAGCAGTACTTC | TRBJ2-7 | . | TRBD2 | TRBV9
CASSIAGANEQFF | TGTGCCAGCAGCATAGCGGGGGCTAATGAGCAGTTCTTC | TRBJ2-1 | . | TRBD2 | TRBV7-2
CASSPRGPAPYNEQFF | TGTGCCAGCAGCCCCAGGGGTCCTGCTCCCTACAATGAGCAGTTCTTC | TRBJ2-1 | . | . | TRBV3-1/TRBV3-2
CASSDTDKNTEAFF | TGTGCCAGCAGTGACACAGACAAGAACACTGAAGCTTTCTTT | TRBJ1-1 | . | . | TRBV6-4
CASSLDAGTGNEQYF | TGTGCCAGCAGCTTGGATGCCGGGACAGGGAACGAGCAGTACTTC | TRBJ2-7 | . | TRBD1 | TRBV5-4
CASSPDGGNQPQHF | TGCGCCAGCAGCCCGGACGGAGGGAATCAGCCCCAGCATTTT | TRBJ1-5 | . | . | TRBV5-1
CASSARQNTDTQYF | TGTGCCAGCAGCGCCAGACAGAACACAGATACGCAGTATTTT | TRBJ2-3 | . | . | TRBV14
CASSGTANSNEKLFF | TGTGCCAGCTCAGGGACAGCTAACTCAAATGAAAAACTGTTTTTT | TRBJ1-4 | . | TRBD1 | TRBV18
CASSESQGTQYF | TGTGCCAGCAGTGAGTCCCAGGGTACGCAGTATTTT | TRBJ2-3 | . | . | TRBV2
CASSPTTVSGANVLTF | TGTGCCAGCAGCCCTACCACAGTCTCTGGGGCCAACGTCCTGACTTTC | TRBJ2-6 | . | . | TRBV14
CASSGGGRATNIQYF | TGTGCCAGCAGCGGAGGGGGCAGAGCCACAAACATTCAGTACTTC | TRBJ2-4 | . | TRBD1 | TRBV9
CASSSNSGNTIYF | TGCGCCAGCAGCTCTAACTCTGGAAACACCATATATTTT | TRBJ1-3 | . | . | TRBV5-1
CASSTPGADTEAFF | TGTGCCAGCAGCACCCCAGGGGCGGACACTGAAGCTTTCTTT | TRBJ1-1 | . | . | TRBV7-2
CATSEPGTSGYEQYF | TGTGCCACCAGTGAGCCAGGGACTAGCGGCTACGAGCAGTACTTC | TRBJ2-7 | . | TRBD2 | TRBV24-1
CASSSREGSGAYEQYF | TGTGCCAGCAGCTCCAGGGAGGGTAGCGGAGCCTACGAGCAGTACTTC | TRBJ2-7 | . | TRBD2 | TRBV9
CASSSYTGLAGVDEQYF | TGTGCCAGCAGCTCCTACACTGGACTAGCGGGGGTAGACGAGCAGTACTTC | TRBJ2-7 | . | TRBD2 | TRBV7-9
CASSLAGTGGLETQYF | TGCGCCAGCAGCTTGGCCGGGACAGGGGGCCTAGAGACCCAGTACTTC | TRBJ2-5 | . | TRBD1 | TRBV5-1
CASSPLSGGETQYF | TGCGCCAGCAGCCCCCTTAGCGGGGGAGAGACCCAGTACTTC | TRBJ2-5 | . | TRBD2 | TRBV5-1
CASSLTGTGFMNTEAFF | TGTGCCAGCAGTTTAACCGGGACAGGTTTTATGAACACTGAAGCTTTCTTT | TRBJ1-1 | . | TRBD1 | TRBV28
CASSLQPTPTDTQYF | TGCGCCAGCAGCCTCCAACCTACCCCCACAGATACGCAGTATTTT | TRBJ2-3 | . | . | TRBV5-1
CASSQVSVLNEKLFF | TGTGCCAGCAGCCAAGTCAGCGTCCTTAATGAAAAACTGTTTTTT | TRBJ1-4 | . | . | TRBV3-1/TRBV3-2
CASSLEREPYNEQFF | TGTGCCAGCAGCCTCGAACGGGAGCCATACAATGAGCAGTTCTTC | TRBJ2-1 | . | . | TRBV9
CATSRGGGFEQTQYF | TGTGCCACCAGCCGAGGGGGAGGGTTTGAGCAGACCCAGTACTTC | TRBJ2-5 | . | . | TRBV15
CAIDSPLPLRGQYF | TGTGCCATTGACAGCCCTCTTCCGCTACGAGGGCAGTACTTC | TRBJ2-7 | once | . | TRBV6-5
CASRQDRSPLHF | TGTGCCAGCAGACAAGACAGATCACCCCTCCACTTT | TRBJ1-6 | . | . | TRBV3-1/TRBV3-2
CASSDGQGESHEKLFF | TGTGCCAGCAGTGACGGACAGGGGGAATCTCATGAAAAACTGTTTTTT | TRBJ1-4 | . | TRBD1 | TRBV2
CASSSEKMNTEAFF | TGTGCCAGCTCATCCGAGAAAATGAACACTGAAGCTTTCTTT | TRBJ1-1 | . | . | TRBV18
CASSQTTGTGGALVTQPQHF | TGCGCCAGCAGCCAGACGACCGGGACAGGGGGCGCGCTGGTGACTCAGCCCCAGCATTTT | TRBJ1-5 | . | TRBD1 | TRBV4-1
CATSRDQGSYNEQFF | TGTGCCACCAGCAGAGATCAGGGATCCTACAATGAGCAGTTCTTC | TRBJ2-1 | once | . | TRBV15
CASSPQEREGRNIQYF | TGTGCCAGCTCACCCCAGGAGCGGGAGGGGCGAAACATTCAGTACTTC | TRBJ2-4 | . | TRBD2 | TRBV18
CASSLRTSGGAGAKNIQYF | TGTGCCAGCAGCCTAAGAACTAGCGGGGGGGCCGGGGCCAAAAACATTCAGTACTTC | TRBJ2-4 | . | TRBD2 | TRBV5-6
CASSGGGRDRGKTQYF | TGTGCCAGCAGTGGGGGCGGGAGAGACCGGGGGAAGACCCAGTACTTC | TRBJ2-5 | once | TRBD2 | TRBV2
CASSLRGGGEKLFF | TGTGCCAGCAGTTTAAGGGGAGGAGGTGAAAAACTGTTTTTT | TRBJ1-4 | . | . | TRBV28
CASSQDFQSDRLAKNIQYF | TGCGCCAGCAGCCAAGATTTTCAGTCCGACAGGCTAGCCAAAAACATTCAGTACTTC | TRBJ2-4 | . | . | TRBV4-1